The present T cell receptor beta chain was sequenced within a study of blood T cells in healthy people across ages. The use of a sample-barcoded 5' primer and a J-beta primer mix characterized a second PCR of roughly 7 to 11 cycles. Each CDR3 protein is one row after TCRdb ran MiXCR on the 5' RACE reads. Of 1.5 million to 2 million distinct CDR3 sequences listed, 49% are singletons. The sample holds a few counts of this clonotype. No antigen is known for it. Isolating PBMCs gave at least 6 million of these cells per sample. Germline V gives CDR1 SGHRS, CDR2 YFSETQ. This CDR3 comprises 17 residues. V was shortened by 0 bases and J by 8 bases, with 21 bases between the two germline ends. Study-wide results and caveats: Estimates of diversity drawn from one million T cells were considered underestimates. Age advanced and TCR beta diversity per million T cells fell, roughly linearly.

Sequencing was done on a sample of blood. The chain carries TRBV5-1 and TRBJ2-1; maybe TRBD2 (5 bases). The TCR sequence derives from a woman aged 40-49 years in good health. CDR3 sequence (DNA): TGCGCCAGCAGCTTGGTAGTTATAACTGCCGGAGGCGATGAGCAGTTCTTC. This translates into CASSLVVITAGGDEQFF. Drawing the rest from reference TRBV5-1 and TRBJ2-1, the complete variable domain is KAGVTQTPRYLIKTRGQQVTLSCSPISGHRSVSWYQQTPGQGLQFLFEYFSETQRNKGNFPGRFSGRQFSNSRSEMNVSTLELGDSALYLCASSLVVITAGGDEQFFGPGTRLTVL.